The 31 T cell receptor beta chains below come from one sample, sequenced in a study of human T cells and chemical hapten exposure (dated by TCRdb to the early 2020s). Library preparation employed RACE. Sequencing was performed on a NextSeq 500. TCRdb applied fastp at Q25 and MiXCR to the public reads, then kept only in-frame beta chains. Rows merge per CDR3 protein into single entries with the most common DNA and genes. The sample profile shows under 100,000 distinct CDR3 sequences; roughly 10% of them were found once. The ten largest clones add up to 5% of the sample. The time point label here, explained by the study, means: patch test 2, 6 weeks after DPC sensitization. In the paper's terms, the treatment or condition label means: therapeutic diphenylcyclopropenone sensitization with weekly scalp DPC. Sequenced material: whole blood, taken in connection with sensitization to the hapten diphenylcyclopropenone (DPC). The receptor source for this set is a woman between 45 and 65 years old with alopecia areata. Some clones in this sample may be carry-over from other donors' samples.

The J gene is TRBJ2-3, the V gene TRBV30; D uncertain. This CDR3 spans 13 amino acids. CDR1 is GTSNPN, CDR2 SVGIG, per germline (reference sequence). Trimming cost V 0 bases and J 0 bases, with 4 bases left between them. The CDR3, as DNA: TGTGCCTGGAGTGTAATCAGCACAGATACGCAGTATTTT. It is translated as CAWSVISTDTQYF. The full variable domain, rest sourced from reference TRBV30 and TRBJ2-3, is SQTIHQWPATLVQPVGSPLSLECTVEGTSNPNLYWYRQAAGRGLQLLFYSVGIGQISSEVPQNLSASRPQDRQFILSSKKLLLSDSGFYLCAWSVISTDTQYFGPGTRLTVL.

This clonotype came up many times. The genes are TRBV3-1 and TRBJ1-5, with D unresolved. V lost 0 bases to trimming and J lost 7 bases, with 10 bases between them. This CDR3 has 14 amino acids. Germline CDR1 reads LGHDT; CDR2 reads YNNKEL (reference sequence). The CDR3 region has the DNA TGTGCCAGCAGCCAAGATTCTGGGGAGCAGCCCCAGCATTTT. Protein product: CASSQDSGEQPQHF.

The chain combines TRBV5-5 with TRBJ2-1; 11 bases are a match to TRBD2. With V trimmed by 4 bases and J by 7 bases, 7 bases remained unmatched. The CDR3 contains 15 residues. From germline, CDR1 is SGHKS and CDR2 YYEKEE (reference sequence). The CDR3 protein is CASSPRASGGNEQFF. In DNA, the CDR3 is TGTGCCAGCAGCCCGAGGGCTAGCGGGGGGAATGAGCAGTTCTTC.

This clonotype came up many times. The chain combines TRBV6-2 or TRBV6-3 with TRBJ1-5; no definite D call. The CDR3 has 14 amino acids. CDR1 is MNHEY, CDR2 SVGEGT, per germline. The V and J ends lost 2 bases and 3 bases respectively, with 8 bases between them. This CDR3 reads CASSYLQHNQPQHF. The CDR3 nucleotides are TGTGCCAGCAGTTACCTCCAACACAATCAGCCCCAGCATTTT.

CDR3 in DNA: TGTGCCAGCAGTTTTTATAGGCTTAGCAGGGGAGAATCGGACACCGGGGAGCTGTTTTTT. Its translation is CASSFYRLSRGESDTGELFF. V gene TRBV27 combines with J gene TRBJ2-2, with a tentative D call TRBD1 (6 bases). Per the germline V gene, CDR1 is MNHEY and CDR2 is SMNVEV (reference sequence). CDR3 length: 20 residues. The V end was cut by 3 bases, the J end by 3 bases, with 26 bases between.

The chain recombines TRBV27 with TRBJ2-1; 8 nucleotides align to TRBD2. Germline trimming cut 1 base from V and 5 bases from J; bases unmatched to any gene: 4. Germline V gene sequence: CDR1 MNHEY, CDR2 SMNVEV (reference sequence). This CDR3 spans 15 amino acids. The CDR3 DNA follows: TGTGCCAGCAGTTTATTCGCGGGAGGTAACAATGAGCAGTTCTTC. Its translation is CASSLFAGGNNEQFF.

This clonotype came up many times. The V and J genes are TRBV28 and TRBJ2-7; 8 nucleotides line up with TRBD1. Unmatched junction bases numbered 12, after V lost 6 bases and J lost 2 bases. Germline V lookup: CDR1 MDHEN, CDR2 SYDVKM. This CDR3 is 16 amino acids long. CDR3 amino acids: CASRDDEGQGPYEQYF. The CDR3 region has the DNA TGTGCCAGCAGGGATGACGAAGGACAGGGACCCTACGAGCAGTACTTC.

The chain has TRBV6-5 and TRBJ2-6, with D possibly being TRBD1 (6 bases). The CDR3 runs to 18 residues. V was shortened by 2 bases and J by 4 bases, with 18 bases between the two germline ends. Germline V gene data show CDR1 as MNHEY and CDR2 as SVGAGI. In nucleotides, the CDR3 is TGTGCCAGCAGTTACACCCTTATTACAGGGCCCGGGGCCAACGTCCTGACTTTC. Its protein product is CASSYTLITGPGANVLTF.

This clonotype was picked up many times. The rearrangement links TRBV28 to TRBJ2-5, with D unresolved. Per germline, CDR1 MDHEN and CDR2 SYDVKM. V was pared by 8 bases and J by 4 bases, with 8 bases between. The CDR3 consists of 11 residues. The CDR3 DNA is TGTGCCAGCGCCCTTCGAGAGACCCAGTACTTC. It codes for CASALRETQYF.

This clonotype was observed a handful of times. The CDR3 DNA reads TGTGCCAGCAGGATGGGACTAGCGGGGTACAATGAGCAGTTCTTC. This sequence encodes CASRMGLAGYNEQFF. The chain has TRBV7-9 and TRBJ2-1; TRBD2 agrees at 13 bases. V was clipped by 6 bases and J by 4 bases; unmatched bases: 3. The CDR3 totals 15 residues. Germline CDR1 reads SEHNR; CDR2 reads FQNEAQ (reference sequence).

This clonotype was counted at least ten times. This chain uses TRBV14 with TRBJ2-7, with D uncertain. CDR3 length: 15 residues. V dropped 0 bases and J dropped 2 bases, with 11 bases sitting between them. Germline assignment: CDR1 SGHDN and CDR2 FVKESK. The CDR3 protein is CASSQDSGPPYEQYF. The CDR3 bases are TGTGCCAGCAGCCAAGATTCCGGGCCCCCCTACGAGCAGTACTTC. The variable domain in full, completed from reference TRBV14 and TRBJ2-7, reads EAGVTQFPSHSVIEKGQTVTLRCDPISGHDNLYWYRRVMGKEIKFLLHFVKESKQDESGMPNNRFLAERTGGTYSTLKVQPAELEDSGVYFCASSQDSGPPYEQYFGPGTRLTVT.

In its sample, this clonotype was seen once. This may stem from a read error, because a much larger clone lies one nucleotide away. Since no conserved phenylalanine or tryptophan closes the CDR3, a read error is the likely cause. CDR3 amino acids: CASRAAQGSNEQFS. The DNA of the CDR3 is TGTGCCAGCAGGGCGGCGCAGGGGAGCAATGAGCAGTTCTCC. The chain has TRBV2 and TRBJ2-1, with a weak D call TRBD1 (6 bases). The V end lost 6 bases, the J end lost 6 bases, and 15 bases lay between the germline ends. The CDR3 totals 14 residues. Germline CDR1 SNHLY, CDR2 FYNNEI.

This clonotype has a count of ten or more. This sequence joins TRBV29-1 and TRBJ1-3; D is undetermined. Trimming pared 2 bases from V and 5 bases from J, leaving 7 bases between. The CDR3 is made up of 12 amino acids. Germline assignment: CDR1 SQVTM and CDR2 ANQGSEA. CDR3 protein: CSVESSRNTIYF. The CDR3 bases are TGCAGCGTTGAATCTAGTAGAAACACCATATATTTT. The complete variable domain, with remaining parts taken from reference TRBV29-1 and TRBJ1-3, reads SAVISQKPSRDICQRGTSLTIQCQVDSQVTMMFWYRQQPGQSLTLIATANQGSEATYESGFVIDKFPISRPNLTFSTLTVSNMSPEDSSIYLCSVESSRNTIYFGEGSWLTVV.

In this sample, this clonotype turned up many times. V usage is TRBV7-9 and J usage is TRBJ2-1, with TRBD1 identical over 7 bases. Looked up from germline, CDR1 is SEHNR and CDR2 is FQNEAQ (reference sequence). J lost 8 bases, V lost 3 bases, and 7 bases had no gene match. The CDR3 loop spans 14 amino acids. CDR3 DNA: TGTGCCAGCAGCTTTCGGCAGGGGGTCCATGAGCAGTTCTTC. Translated, it gives CASSFRQGVHEQFF.

In its sample, this clonotype was seen once. It may be a read error: a sequence one base away is much more abundant. The CDR3 DNA sequence: TGCAGTGCAGCCGGGACAGGAGAACTTAGCTCTGGAAGCACCATATATTTT. Its translation is CSAAGTGELSSGSTIYF. The chain joins TRBV20-1 to TRBJ1-3; TRBD1 aligns across 8 bases. The germline CDR1 and CDR2 sequences are DFQATT and SNEGSKA (reference sequence). The CDR3 sequence is 17 residues long.

The rearrangement links TRBV11-2 to TRBJ2-1; 8 nucleotides line up with TRBD2. Germline V gene sequence: CDR1 SGHAT, CDR2 FQNNGV. Trimming took 5 bases from V and 6 from J; bases not matched to a gene: 9. This CDR3 has 15 residues. The CDR3 spells CASSQLAELGNEQFF. CDR3 nucleotide sequence: TGTGCCAGCAGCCAACTAGCGGAGTTGGGCAATGAGCAGTTCTTC.

This rearrangement joins TRBV7-9 to TRBJ1-2; weak D call: TRBD1 (6 bases). Trimming took off 4 bases at V and 4 bases at J, with 10 bases between the two ends. This CDR3 is 13 amino acids long. Germline V CDR1 and CDR2: SEHNR, FQNEAQ (reference sequence). CDR3 nucleotide sequence: TGTGCCAGCAGCTCGGCAGGGGCCTATGGCTACACCTTC. Translating it yields CASSSAGAYGYTF.

Ten or more counts support this clonotype. The chain links TRBV6-1 to TRBJ2-5; D might be TRBD1 or TRBD2, each matching 5 bases. V was shortened by 4 bases and J by 4 bases, with 13 bases between the two germline ends. This CDR3 comprises 14 residues. Germline values: CDR1 MNHNS, CDR2 SASEGT. The CDR3 protein is CASSVGPTGETQYF. CDR3 coding DNA: TGTGCCAGCAGTGTGGGACCGACGGGAGAGACCCAGTACTTC.

This clonotype was counted at least ten times. The chain employs TRBV27 and TRBJ1-6; TRBD1 agrees at 10 bases. The J segment lost 5 bases and the V segment lost 0 bases, leaving 10 bases of the junction unmatched. The CDR3 contains 19 residues. The germline CDR1 and CDR2 sequences are MNHEY and SMNVEV (reference sequence). This chain's CDR3 is CASSLSVGQGVRNNSPLHF. The CDR3 DNA reads TGTGCCAGCAGTTTATCGGTAGGACAGGGGGTCCGGAATAATTCACCCCTCCACTTT.

This clonotype was seen a few times. This chain uses TRBV5-1 with TRBJ2-3; D possibly corresponds to TRBD1 (5 bases). The CDR3 covers 13 residues. Germline CDR1 and CDR2: SGHRS and YFSETQ. Trimming shortened V by 2 bases and J by 6 bases, and 10 bases separated the two germline ends. The CDR3 DNA follows: TGCGCCAGCAGCTTTCAGGGAACGGATACGCAGTATTTT. Translating it yields CASSFQGTDTQYF.

This clonotype was found many times. V gene TRBV10-3 combines with J gene TRBJ2-1; D remains unclear. V was pared by 4 bases and J by 1 base, with 5 bases between. The CDR3 contains 13 residues. The germline gives CDR1 ENHRY, CDR2 SYGVKD. The CDR3 nucleotides read TGTGCCATCAGTGCCTGGTCCTACAATGAGCAGTTCTTC. Its protein is CAISAWSYNEQFF.

This clonotype was picked up many times. This rearrangement joins TRBV29-1 to TRBJ1-5, with a tentative D call TRBD1 (5 bases). V lost 6 bases and J 4 bases, leaving 10 bases between the germline ends. Germline V gives CDR1 SQVTM, CDR2 ANQGSEA. The CDR3 has 12 residues. The CDR3 DNA sequence: TGCAGCGTGAGGGACGGAAATCAGCCCCAGCATTTT. It encodes CSVRDGNQPQHF.

The sample holds many counts of this clonotype. V gene TRBV27 combines with J gene TRBJ1-5; D gene unclear. V was pared by 1 base and J by 3 bases, with 13 bases between. CDR1 MNHEY and CDR2 SMNVEV come from the germline V gene (reference sequence). The CDR3 totals 16 residues. CDR3 bases: TGTGCCAGCAGTTTATGGCCCAATCGGAACAATCAGCCCCAGCATTTT. Translating gives CASSLWPNRNNQPQHF.

This clonotype was seen more than once but under ten times. J is TRBJ1-4 and V is TRBV2, with D uncertain. The length of the CDR3 is 14 residues. V lost 4 bases and J lost 5, with 11 bases in between. Germline V lookup: CDR1 SNHLY, CDR2 FYNNEI. CDR3 amino acids: CASSVRAGNEKLFF. CDR3 nucleotides: TGTGCCAGCAGTGTGCGGGCGGGGAATGAAAAACTGTTTTTT. Full variable domain (missing parts from reference TRBV2 and TRBJ1-4): EPEVTQTPSHQVTQMGQEVILRCVPISNHLYFYWYRQILGQKVEFLVSFYNNEISEKSEIFDDQFSVERPDGSNFTLKIRSTKLEDSAMYFCASSVRAGNEKLFFGSGTQLSVL.

This chain uses TRBV27 with TRBJ2-1; D could derive from TRBD1 or TRBD2 (5 bases each). The germline V gene encodes CDR1 MNHEY and CDR2 SMNVEV (reference sequence). CDR3 length: 15 residues. V lost 6 bases to trimming and J lost 7 bases, with 19 bases between them. The CDR3 region is CASRAGTHRGNEQFF. In DNA form, the CDR3 reads TGTGCCAGCAGAGCCGGGACCCACCGTGGGAATGAGCAGTTCTTC.

This clonotype occurred many times. This rearrangement joins TRBV5-1 to TRBJ2-1; 7 bases are a match to TRBD1. V gave up 0 bases and J gave up 0 bases; unmatched junction bases: 9. Germline-derived CDR1 and CDR2 are SGHRS and YFSETQ. CDR3 length: 18 residues. For the CDR3, the DNA is TGCGCCAGCAGCTTGGGCCCGACAGGGACGGGCTCCTACAATGAGCAGTTCTTC. This sequence encodes CASSLGPTGTGSYNEQFF. Together with reference TRBV5-1 and TRBJ2-1, the CDR3 gives the full variable domain: KAGVTQTPRYLIKTRGQQVTLSCSPISGHRSVSWYQQTPGQGLQFLFEYFSETQRNKGNFPGRFSGRQFSNSRSEMNVSTLELGDSALYLCASSLGPTGTGSYNEQFFGPGTRLTVL.

This clonotype was seen a handful of times. The chain has TRBV6-6 and TRBJ2-2; TRBD2 matches at 10 bases. There are 15 residues in the CDR3. The junction had 2 bases not matched to a gene; V was cut back by 7 bases and J by 0 bases. Germline CDR1 reads MNHNY; CDR2 reads SVGAGI (reference sequence). The CDR3 coding sequence is TGTGCCAGCATTACTAGCGGGACGAACACCGGGGAGCTGTTTTTT. This sequence encodes CASITSGTNTGELFF.

This clonotype was observed many times. This chain uses TRBV6-5 with TRBJ2-3; D is unresolved. V lost 7 bases and J 1 base, leaving 15 bases between the germline ends. This CDR3 is 15 amino acids long. CDR1 MNHEY and CDR2 SVGAGI come from the germline V gene. The CDR3 region has the DNA TGTGCCAGCAAGACTGGAGCTGCGGGCACAGATACGCAGTATTTT. Residues: CASKTGAAGTDTQYF.

In this sample, this clonotype turned up many times. This rearrangement joins TRBV29-1 to TRBJ2-2; D not resolved. V dropped 4 bases and J dropped 5 bases, with 8 bases sitting between them. The CDR3 totals 12 residues. Germline V lookup: CDR1 SQVTM, CDR2 ANQGSEA. The CDR3 is CSVVPRTGELFF. Here the CDR3 DNA reads TGCAGCGTTGTGCCGCGAACCGGGGAGCTGTTTTTT.

The chain recombines TRBV30 with TRBJ1-3; D might be TRBD1 (6 bases). The CDR3 totals 15 residues. The germline V and J ends were trimmed by 0 bases and 0 bases, with 9 bases remaining between them. CDR1 GTSNPN and CDR2 SVGIG come from the germline V gene (reference sequence). The CDR3 spells CAWSVGARSGNTIYF. In DNA form, the CDR3 reads TGTGCCTGGAGTGTGGGGGCCCGCTCTGGAAACACCATATATTTT.

This sequence joins TRBV10-2 and TRBJ2-3; 7 bases line up with TRBD2. Looked up from germline, CDR1 is WSHSY and CDR2 is SAAADI. This CDR3 has 15 residues. V was pared by 6 bases and J by 6 bases, with 12 bases of the junction left unmatched. This chain's CDR3 is CASSTREEGLDTQYF. CDR3 DNA sequence: TGCGCCAGCAGCACCCGGGAGGAGGGGTTGGATACGCAGTATTTT.